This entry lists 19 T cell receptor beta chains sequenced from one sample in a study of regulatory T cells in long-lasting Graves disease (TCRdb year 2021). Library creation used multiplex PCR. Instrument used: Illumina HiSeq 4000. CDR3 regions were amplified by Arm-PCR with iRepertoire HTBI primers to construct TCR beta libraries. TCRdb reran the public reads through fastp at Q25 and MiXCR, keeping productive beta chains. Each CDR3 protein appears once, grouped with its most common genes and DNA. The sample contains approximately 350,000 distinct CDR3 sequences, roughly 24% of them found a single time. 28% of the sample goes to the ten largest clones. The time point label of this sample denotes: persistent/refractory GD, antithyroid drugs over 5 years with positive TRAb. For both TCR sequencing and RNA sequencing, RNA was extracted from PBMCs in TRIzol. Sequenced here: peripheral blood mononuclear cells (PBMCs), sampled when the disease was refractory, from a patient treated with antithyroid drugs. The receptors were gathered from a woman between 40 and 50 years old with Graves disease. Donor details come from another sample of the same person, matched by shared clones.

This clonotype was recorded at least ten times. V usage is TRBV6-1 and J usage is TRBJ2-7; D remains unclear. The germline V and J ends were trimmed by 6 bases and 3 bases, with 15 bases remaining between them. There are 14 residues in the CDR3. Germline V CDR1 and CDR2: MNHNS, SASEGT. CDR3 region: CASRGFNFNYEQYF. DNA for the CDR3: TGTGCCAGCAGGGGGTTCAATTTTAACTACGAGCAGTACTTC.

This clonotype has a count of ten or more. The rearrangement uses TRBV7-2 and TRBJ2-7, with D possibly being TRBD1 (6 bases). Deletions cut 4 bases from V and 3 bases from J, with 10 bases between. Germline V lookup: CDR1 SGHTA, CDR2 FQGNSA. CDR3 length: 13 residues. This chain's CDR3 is CASSYRDLYEQYF. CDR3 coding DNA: TGTGCCAGCAGCTACAGGGACCTCTACGAGCAGTACTTC.

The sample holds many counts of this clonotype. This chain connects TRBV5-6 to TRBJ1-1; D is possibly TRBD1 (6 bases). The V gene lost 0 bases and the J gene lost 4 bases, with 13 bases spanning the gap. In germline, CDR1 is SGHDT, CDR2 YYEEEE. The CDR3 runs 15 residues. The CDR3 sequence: CASSLAGRGGTEAFF. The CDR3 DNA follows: TGTGCCAGCAGCTTGGCCGGCAGGGGTGGCACTGAAGCTTTCTTT.

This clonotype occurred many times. CDR3 bases: TGTGCCAGCAGGGGGGGGACAGGGGGCTCTGAAGCTTTCTTT. Residues: CASRGGTGGSEAFF. The chain recombines TRBV6-1 with TRBJ1-1; 12 nucleotides line up with TRBD1. Looked up from germline, CDR1 is MNHNS and CDR2 is SASEGT. V lost 6 bases to trimming and J lost 6 bases; unmatched junction nucleotides: 5. This CDR3 contains 14 residues.

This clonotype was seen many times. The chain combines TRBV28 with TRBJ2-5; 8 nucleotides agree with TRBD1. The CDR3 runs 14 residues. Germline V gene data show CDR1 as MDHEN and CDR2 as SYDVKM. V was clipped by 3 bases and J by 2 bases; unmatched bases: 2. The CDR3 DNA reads TGTGCCAGCAGTTTGACAGGGGTGCAAGAGACCCAGTACTTC. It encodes CASSLTGVQETQYF.

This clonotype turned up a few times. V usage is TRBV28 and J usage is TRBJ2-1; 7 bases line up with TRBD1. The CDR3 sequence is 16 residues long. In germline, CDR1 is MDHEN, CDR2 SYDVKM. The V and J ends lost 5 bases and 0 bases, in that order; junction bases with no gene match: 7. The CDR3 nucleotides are TGTGCCAGCAGTGTAGAACAGGGGATCTCCTACAATGAGCAGTTCTTC. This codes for CASSVEQGISYNEQFF.

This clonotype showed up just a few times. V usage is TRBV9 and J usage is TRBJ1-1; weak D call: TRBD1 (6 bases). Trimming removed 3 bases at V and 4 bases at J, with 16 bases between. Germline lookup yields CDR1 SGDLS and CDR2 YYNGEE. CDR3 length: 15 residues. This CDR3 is CASSADAGAGTEAFF. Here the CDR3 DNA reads TGTGCCAGCAGCGCAGACGCGGGGGCTGGCACTGAAGCTTTCTTT. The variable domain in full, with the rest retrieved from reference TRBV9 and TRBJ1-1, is DSGVTQTPKHLITATGQRVTLRCSPRSGDLSVYWYQQSLDQGLQFLIQYYNGEERAKGNILERFSAQQFPDLHSELNLSSLELGDSALYFCASSADAGAGTEAFFGQGTRLTVV.

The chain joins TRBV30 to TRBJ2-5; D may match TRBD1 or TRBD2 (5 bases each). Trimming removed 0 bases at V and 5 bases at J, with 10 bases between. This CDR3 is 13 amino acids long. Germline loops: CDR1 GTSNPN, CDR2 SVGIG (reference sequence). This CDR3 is CAWSVGGWETQYF. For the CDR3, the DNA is TGTGCCTGGAGTGTTGGGGGTTGGGAGACCCAGTACTTC.

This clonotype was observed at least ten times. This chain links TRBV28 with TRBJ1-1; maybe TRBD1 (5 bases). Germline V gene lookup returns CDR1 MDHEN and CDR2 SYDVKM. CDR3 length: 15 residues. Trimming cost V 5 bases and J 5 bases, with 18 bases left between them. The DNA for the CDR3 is TGTGCCAGCAGTCTCGCGGGGGGGGTGGGTACTGAAGCTTTCTTT. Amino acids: CASSLAGGVGTEAFF.

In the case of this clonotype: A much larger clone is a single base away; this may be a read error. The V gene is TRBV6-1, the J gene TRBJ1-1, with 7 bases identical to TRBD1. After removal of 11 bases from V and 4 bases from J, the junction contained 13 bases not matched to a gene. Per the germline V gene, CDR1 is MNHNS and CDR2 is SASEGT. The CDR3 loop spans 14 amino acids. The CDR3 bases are TGTGCCGCCCTCAGTAAGAACAGGGGCACTGAAGCTTTCTTT. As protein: CAALSKNRGTEAFF.

The DNA for the CDR3 is TGTGCCAGCAGCACCGGAGGCGAGGCAACTAATGAAAAACTGTTTTTT. Its protein product is CASSTGGEATNEKLFF. V usage is TRBV7-2 and J usage is TRBJ1-4; D not resolved. Looked up from germline, CDR1 is SGHTA and CDR2 is FQGNSA. Trimming cost V 5 bases and J 0 bases, with 13 bases left between them. The CDR3 length is 16 residues.

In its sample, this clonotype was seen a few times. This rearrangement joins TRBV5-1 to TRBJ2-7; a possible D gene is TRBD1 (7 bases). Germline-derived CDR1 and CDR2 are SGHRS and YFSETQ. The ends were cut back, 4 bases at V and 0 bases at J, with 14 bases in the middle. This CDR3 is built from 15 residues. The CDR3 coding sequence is TGCGCCAGCAGCCATCAGGGGGGCGTCTCCTACGAGCAGTACTTC. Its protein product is CASSHQGGVSYEQYF.

The CDR3 sequence: CACGDLDTGELFF. The CDR3 bases are TGTGCCTGCGGCGACTTAGACACCGGGGAGCTGTTTTTT. This chain connects TRBV7-9 to TRBJ2-2, with D unclear. Germline CDR1 SEHNR, CDR2 FQNEAQ (reference sequence). The CDR3 covers 13 residues. V was shortened by 11 bases and J by 3 bases, with 13 bases between the two germline ends.

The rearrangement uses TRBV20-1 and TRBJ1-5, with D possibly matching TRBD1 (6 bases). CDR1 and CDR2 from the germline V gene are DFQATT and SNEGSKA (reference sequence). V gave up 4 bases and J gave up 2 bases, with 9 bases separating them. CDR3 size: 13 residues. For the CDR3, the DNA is TGCAGTGCTAAAGGGGGAGGCAATCAGCCCCAGCATTTT. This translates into CSAKGGGNQPQHF.

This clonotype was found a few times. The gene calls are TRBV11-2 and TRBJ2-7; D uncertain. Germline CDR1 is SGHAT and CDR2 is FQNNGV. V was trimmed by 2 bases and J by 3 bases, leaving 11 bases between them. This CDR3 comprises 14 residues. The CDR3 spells CASSLLRKHYEQYF. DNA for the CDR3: TGTGCCAGCAGCTTATTACGGAAACACTACGAGCAGTACTTC.

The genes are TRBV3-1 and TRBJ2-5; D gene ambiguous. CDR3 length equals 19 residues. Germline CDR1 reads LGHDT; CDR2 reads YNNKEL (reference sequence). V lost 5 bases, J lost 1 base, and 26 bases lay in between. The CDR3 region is CASSGARSSLWGFQETQYF. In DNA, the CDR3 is TGTGCCAGCAGCGGAGCACGATCCAGCCTGTGGGGTTTCCAAGAGACCCAGTACTTC.

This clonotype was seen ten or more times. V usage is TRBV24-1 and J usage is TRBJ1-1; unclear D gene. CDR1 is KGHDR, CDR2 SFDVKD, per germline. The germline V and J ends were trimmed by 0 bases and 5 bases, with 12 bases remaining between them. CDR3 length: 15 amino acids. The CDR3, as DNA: TGTGCCACCAGTGATTTGGGAGGACGGTGGACTGAAGCTTTCTTT. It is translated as CATSDLGGRWTEAFF.

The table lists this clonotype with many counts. The CDR3 DNA sequence: TGTGCCAGCAGCCGCCATGGACAGGGCGCCTCCCAGCAGTACTTC. Amino acid sequence: CASSRHGQGASQQYF. V usage is TRBV7-2 and J usage is TRBJ2-7, with 8 bases lining up with TRBD1. Germline trimming cut 5 bases from V and 8 bases from J; bases unmatched to any gene: 14. The CDR3 loop spans 15 amino acids. From germline, CDR1 is SGHTA and CDR2 FQGNSA.

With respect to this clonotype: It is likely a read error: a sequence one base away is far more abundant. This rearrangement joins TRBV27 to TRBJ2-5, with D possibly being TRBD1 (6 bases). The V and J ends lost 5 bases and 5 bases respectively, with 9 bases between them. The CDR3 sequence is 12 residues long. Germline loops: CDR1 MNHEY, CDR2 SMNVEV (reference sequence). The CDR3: CASSDRRETQYF. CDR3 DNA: TGTGCCAGCAGTGACAGGCGGGAGACCCAGTACTTC.